One sample yielded the 30 T cell receptor beta chains listed below, sequenced in a study of human T cells and chemical hapten exposure. Documented time point: pre-sensitization, week 0. Documented treatment: therapeutic diphenylcyclopropenone sensitization with weekly scalp DPC. TCRdb reprocessed the RACE reads with MiXCR, giving one entry per CDR3 protein. Among around 380,000 distinct CDR3 sequences listed, 5.5% were seen once. The source was whole blood, collected in connection with sensitization to the hapten diphenylcyclopropenone (DPC). These receptors originate from a woman aged 18-30 years with alopecia areata. Some clones in this sample may be carry-over from other donors' samples.

This clonotype has only a few counts. The CDR3 protein is CASSRDGGEQYF. CDR3 DNA: TGTGCCAGCAGTAGAGACGGTGGCGAGCAGTACTTC. J is TRBJ2-7 and V is TRBV6-2 or TRBV6-3; D call uncertain. V lost 5 bases and J 6 bases, leaving 11 bases between the germline ends. CDR1 MNHEY and CDR2 SVGEGT come from the germline V gene. CDR3 length equals 12 residues.

The table lists this clonotype with many counts. The J gene is TRBJ1-5, the V gene TRBV7-9, with a weak D call TRBD1 (5 bases). The germline CDR1 and CDR2 sequences are SEHNR and FQNEAQ (reference sequence). The CDR3 runs 15 residues. V lost 1 base and J 3 bases, leaving 10 bases between the germline ends. The CDR3 is CASSLETEYNQPQHF. CDR3 in DNA: TGTGCCAGCAGCTTAGAGACAGAATACAATCAGCCCCAGCATTTT.

A few counts support this clonotype. V usage is TRBV5-6 and J usage is TRBJ2-6, with 9 bases lining up with TRBD1. V gave up 1 base and J gave up 0 bases; unmatched junction bases: 5. The germline V gene encodes CDR1 SGHDT and CDR2 YYEEEE. CDR3 length: 18 residues. This CDR3 is CASSLIQTGGSGANVLTF. As DNA, the CDR3 is TGTGCCAGCAGCTTGATCCAGACAGGGGGCTCTGGGGCCAACGTCCTGACTTTC.

At least ten counts were recorded for this clonotype. This chain links TRBV5-6 with TRBJ2-3; D is unclear. Trimming took 0 bases from V and 4 from J, leaving 6 bases between them. The CDR3 spans 13 residues. The V gene's germline CDR1 is SGHDT and CDR2 YYEEEE. CDR3 sequence: CASSLGSADTQYF. The CDR3 nucleotides are TGTGCCAGCAGCTTGGGCTCAGCAGATACGCAGTATTTT.

This clonotype was counted a few times. CDR3 nucleotides: TGTGCCAGCAGCTTATTGCGGGGAACCTACAATGAGCAGTTCTTC. This encodes CASSLLRGTYNEQFF. This chain connects TRBV7-8 to TRBJ2-1, with a tentative D call TRBD2 (6 bases). The CDR3 is 15 amino acids. Trimming shortened V by 2 bases and J by 2 bases, and 10 bases separated the two germline ends. CDR1 is SGHVS and CDR2 is FQNEAQ in the germline V gene.

Ten or more counts support this clonotype. J is TRBJ1-5 and V is TRBV2, with D hard to call. V shed 3 bases and J shed 0 bases, with 9 bases lying between them. This CDR3 region has 15 residues. The germline CDR1 and CDR2 sequences are SNHLY and FYNNEI. The CDR3 is CASSEGEYSNQPQHF. CDR3 DNA: TGTGCCAGCAGTGAGGGAGAGTATAGCAATCAGCCCCAGCATTTT. Full variable domain (remainder filled in from reference TRBV2 and TRBJ1-5): EPEVTQTPSHQVTQMGQEVILRCVPISNHLYFYWYRQILGQKVEFLVSFYNNEISEKSEIFDDQFSVERPDGSNFTLKIRSTKLEDSAMYFCASSEGEYSNQPQHFGDGTRLSIL.

This clonotype occurred many times. CDR3: CSARGTSGGGGEQFF. Written as DNA, the CDR3 is TGCAGTGCTCGTGGGACTAGCGGGGGGGGAGGAGAGCAGTTCTTC. J is TRBJ2-1 and V is TRBV20-1, with TRBD2 identical over 16 bases. V was pared by 5 bases and J by 10 bases, with 8 bases of the junction left unmatched. CDR3 length equals 15 residues. Looked up from germline, CDR1 is DFQATT and CDR2 is SNEGSKA (reference sequence).

This clonotype was counted between two and nine times. The chain has TRBV2 and TRBJ2-5, with 10 bases aligning to TRBD2. This CDR3 contains 14 residues. V was clipped by 10 bases and J by 2 bases; unmatched bases: 7. Germline CDR1 reads SNHLY; CDR2 reads FYNNEI. As DNA, the CDR3 is TGTGCCACCCATCAGCGGGGGGGACAAGAGACCCAGTACTTC. It codes for CATHQRGGQETQYF.

This clonotype was seen at least ten times. This chain's CDR3 is CASSHTALSNEQFF. The CDR3 coding sequence is TGCGCCAGCAGCCACACGGCGCTCAGCAATGAGCAGTTCTTC. The chain employs TRBV4-3 and TRBJ2-1, with D unresolved. V gave up 3 bases and J gave up 6 bases, with 12 bases separating them. Germline V CDR1 and CDR2: LGHNA, YSLEER. The CDR3 sequence is 14 residues long.

The chain employs TRBV5-5 and TRBJ2-5, with 7 bases lining up with TRBD1. The CDR3 covers 17 residues. Germline V CDR1 and CDR2: SGHKS, YYEKEE (reference sequence). V lost 3 bases, J lost 6 bases, and 17 bases stayed unmatched. The CDR3 here is CASSSSWDRGLGKTQYF. The CDR3 bases are TGTGCCAGCAGCTCCTCTTGGGACAGAGGCCTGGGGAAGACCCAGTACTTC. Combining the CDR3 with reference TRBV5-5 and TRBJ2-5 gives the whole variable domain DAGVTQSPTHLIKTRGQQVTLRCSPISGHKSVSWYQQVLGQGPQFIFQYYEKEERGRGNFPDRFSARQFPNYSSELNVNALLLGDSALYLCASSSSWDRGLGKTQYFGPGTRLLVL.

This clonotype was counted at least ten times. The chain recombines TRBV7-2 with TRBJ2-3; D ambiguous. CDR1 is SGHTA and CDR2 is FQGNSA in the germline V gene. The CDR3 has 12 amino acids. The V end lost 5 bases, the J end lost 2 bases, and 5 bases lay between the germline ends. The CDR3 protein is CASSGFTDTQYF. CDR3 nucleotide sequence: TGTGCCAGCAGCGGGTTCACAGATACGCAGTATTTT.

The V call is TRBV29-1, the J call TRBJ2-7; the D is unclear. The CDR3 spans 13 residues. Germline assignment: CDR1 SQVTM and CDR2 ANQGSEA. Trimming shortened V by 3 bases and J by 2 bases, and 11 bases separated the two germline ends. The CDR3 sequence: CSVDATSPYEQYF. CDR3 coding DNA: TGCAGCGTTGATGCGACCTCCCCCTACGAGCAGTACTTC.

This clonotype has a count of ten or more. This chain connects TRBV20-1 to TRBJ1-5; possibly TRBD1 for D (5 bases). Germline CDR1 is DFQATT and CDR2 is SNEGSKA (reference sequence). The CDR3 runs to 15 residues. Trimming took off 4 bases at V and 5 bases at J, with 18 bases between the two ends. This CDR3 reads CSATNPGATDQPQHF. DNA for the CDR3: TGCAGTGCTACCAACCCCGGGGCCACTGATCAGCCCCAGCATTTT.

This chain joins TRBV5-1 and TRBJ1-1; 10 positions agree with TRBD1. The CDR3 is 15 amino acids. The V segment lost 4 bases and the J segment 5 bases; nucleotides outside the gene matches: 8. Germline V gene data show CDR1 as SGHRS and CDR2 as YFSETQ. CDR3 bases: TGCGCCAGCAGCCCCTTGGACAGGGGGTTTACTGAAGCTTTCTTT. Its translation is CASSPLDRGFTEAFF. The full variable domain, with the rest looked up from reference TRBV5-1 and TRBJ1-1, is KAGVTQTPRYLIKTRGQQVTLSCSPISGHRSVSWYQQTPGQGLQFLFEYFSETQRNKGNFPGRFSGRQFSNSRSEMNVSTLELGDSALYLCASSPLDRGFTEAFFGQGTRLTVV.

The V and J genes are TRBV20-1 and TRBJ2-7, with 11 bases aligning to TRBD1. The CDR3 extends over 14 amino acids. V lost 5 bases, J lost 2 bases, and 5 bases stayed unmatched. Germline loops: CDR1 DFQATT, CDR2 SNEGSKA (reference sequence). CDR3 bases: TGCAGTGCTCGGACAGGGGGCTTCCCCTACGAGCAGTACTTC. Translation: CSARTGGFPYEQYF.

This clonotype was observed a handful of times. The chain uses TRBV5-4 and TRBJ2-1, with 10 bases fitting TRBD2. The germline CDR1 and CDR2 sequences are SGHNT and YYREEE (reference sequence). CDR3 length: 16 residues. The ends lost 10 bases at V and 5 bases at J; junction bases unmatched: 15. The CDR3 DNA follows: TGTGCCGGACGGAGAATGGGGACTAGCGAACACAATGAGCAGTTCTTC. This encodes CAGRRMGTSEHNEQFF.

This clonotype was seen repeatedly, ten times or more. V usage is TRBV12-3 or TRBV12-4 and J usage is TRBJ2-2; the D gene is possibly TRBD1 (6 bases). The CDR3 is 14 amino acids. Deletions cut 6 bases from V and 1 base from J, with 9 bases between. The CDR3 here is CASSGQLNTGELFF. In DNA, the CDR3 is TGTGCCAGCAGCGGACAGCTGAACACCGGGGAGCTGTTTTTT.

This clonotype came up a few times. The rearrangement uses TRBV12-3 or TRBV12-4 and TRBJ2-1; maybe TRBD2 (5 bases). The CDR3 has 16 residues. Between the trimmed V and J ends, which lost 5 bases and 0 bases, there was a span of 14 bases. CDR3 protein: CASSLVLGSSYNEQFF. CDR3 DNA sequence: TGTGCCAGCAGTCTCGTCCTGGGGAGCTCCTACAATGAGCAGTTCTTC.

This clonotype was recorded a few times. This chain uses TRBV20-1 with TRBJ2-3, with D possibly being TRBD1 or TRBD2 (6 bases each). From germline, CDR1 is DFQATT and CDR2 SNEGSKA (reference sequence). Trimming removed 0 bases from V and 4 bases from J, with 14 bases in between. The CDR3 loop spans 15 amino acids. The CDR3, as DNA: TGCAGTGCTAGAGAGTCCGGGGGCGCGGCAGATACGCAGTATTTT. It is translated as CSARESGGAADTQYF.

This clonotype has ten or more counts. The CDR3, as DNA: TGCAGCGTTGAAGGAGGGATCGGAGAGCAGTACTTC. It codes for CSVEGGIGEQYF. The chain links TRBV29-1 to TRBJ2-7; a possible D gene is TRBD2 (5 bases). The CDR3 has 12 amino acids. CDR1 SQVTM and CDR2 ANQGSEA come from the germline V gene. V was pared by 1 base and J by 7 bases, with 11 bases between.

V and J are TRBV10-3 and TRBJ1-2; D is unclear. The V gene's germline CDR1 is ENHRY and CDR2 SYGVKD. The V and J ends lost 0 bases and 3 bases respectively, with 8 bases between them. CDR3 length: 14 residues. CDR3 in amino acids: CAISESSLDYGYTF. The CDR3 DNA sequence: TGTGCCATCAGTGAGTCATCCTTGGACTATGGCTACACCTTC.

This clonotype has at least ten counts. The DNA of the CDR3 is TGTGCCAGCAGCCGGGGACAGGGAAATTATGGCTACACCTTC. It yields the protein CASSRGQGNYGYTF. The chain uses TRBV6-6 and TRBJ1-2, with 9 bases identical to TRBD1. Germline V gene lookup returns CDR1 MNHNY and CDR2 SVGAGI (reference sequence). Trimming took 6 bases from V and 5 from J; bases not matched to a gene: 7. The CDR3 length is 14 residues.

This clonotype was found many times. The chain is built from TRBV6-1 and TRBJ1-1; D remains ambiguous. Germline V lookup: CDR1 MNHNS, CDR2 SASEGT. The CDR3 is 11 amino acids. The V end lost 5 bases, the J end lost 7 bases, and 8 bases lay between the germline ends. The CDR3 DNA follows: TGTGCCAGCAGTTATTCTTTTGAAGCTTTCTTT. Its protein is CASSYSFEAFF.

This clonotype showed up many times. The chain recombines TRBV12-3 or TRBV12-4 with TRBJ2-7; a possible D gene is TRBD1 (5 bases). The V end was cut by 7 bases, the J end by 7 bases, with 14 bases between. The CDR3 is made up of 12 amino acids. DNA for the CDR3: TGTGCCAGCATGGGGCAGGGTCGGGAGCAGTACTTC. Its translation: CASMGQGREQYF.

The rearrangement uses TRBV5-8 and TRBJ1-5; no reliable D call. Trimming left V 4 bases short and J 3 bases short, with 11 bases between. Per the germline V gene, CDR1 is SGHTS and CDR2 is YDEGEE. The CDR3 loop spans 14 amino acids. CDR3 nucleotides: TGTGCCAGCAGCATCTTCACTTACAATCAGCCCCAGCATTTT. Translated, it gives CASSIFTYNQPQHF.

This clonotype occurred many times. The rearrangement uses TRBV4-1 and TRBJ1-5; D might be TRBD1 (5 bases). The V gene's germline CDR1 is MGHRA and CDR2 YSYEKL. Trimming shortened V by 0 bases and J by 9 bases, and 18 bases separated the two germline ends. CDR3 length equals 16 residues. CDR3 bases: TGCGCCAGCAGCCAAGAAGAATCGGGGCTAATCAGGCCCCAGCATTTT. It translates to CASSQEESGLIRPQHF.

This clonotype was counted a few times. This sequence joins TRBV11-2 and TRBJ2-3; 7 bases are a match to TRBD2. Losses at the gene ends were 2 bases for V and 5 bases for J; bases not matched to a gene: 4. Germline-derived CDR1 and CDR2 are SGHAT and FQNNGV. This CDR3 region has 14 residues. The CDR3 loop is CASSLRLALDTQYF. In nucleotides, the CDR3 is TGTGCCAGCAGCTTACGACTAGCCCTAGATACGCAGTATTTT. The whole variable domain, remainder taken from reference TRBV11-2 and TRBJ2-3, is EAGVAQSPRYKIIEKRQSVAFWCNPISGHATLYWYQQILGQGPKLLIQFQNNGVVDDSQLPKDRFSAERLKGVDSTLKIQPAKLEDSAVYLCASSLRLALDTQYFGPGTRLTVL.

This clonotype was seen more than once but under ten times. V gene TRBV6-5 combines with J gene TRBJ2-3, with 9 bases aligning to TRBD2. Germline V gene data show CDR1 as MNHEY and CDR2 as SVGAGI. The CDR3 extends over 16 amino acids. Trimming took 6 bases from V and 4 from J; bases not matched to a gene: 11. The CDR3 here is CASSRRIAGAADTQYF. As DNA, the CDR3 is TGTGCCAGCAGCCGCCGCATAGCGGGGGCCGCAGATACGCAGTATTTT.

This clonotype was found many times. The rearrangement joins TRBV5-4 to TRBJ1-2; D remains ambiguous. CDR3 size: 15 residues. Germline CDR1 is SGHNT and CDR2 is YYREEE (reference sequence). V dropped 0 bases and J dropped 0 bases, with 9 bases sitting between them. The CDR3 coding sequence is TGTGCCAGCAGCTTGGAGCCAACTTCTAACTATGGCTACACCTTC. This codes for CASSLEPTSNYGYTF.

The J gene is TRBJ1-5, the V gene TRBV12-5; D ambiguous. With 2 bases removed from V and 2 bases from J, the gap between germline ends came to 10 bases. This CDR3 has 15 residues. Germline assignment: CDR1 LGHNT and CDR2 FRNRAP. CDR3 bases: TGTGCTAGTGGTTTGTCAGGTAGGGGCAATCAGCCCCAGCATTTT. Translated: CASGLSGRGNQPQHF. Drawing the rest from reference TRBV12-5 and TRBJ1-5, the complete variable domain is DARVTQTPRHKVTEMGQEVTMRCQPILGHNTVFWYRQTMMQGLELLAYFRNRAPLDDSGMPKDRFSAEMPDATLATLKIQPSEPRDSAVYFCASGLSGRGNQPQHFGDGTRLSIL.